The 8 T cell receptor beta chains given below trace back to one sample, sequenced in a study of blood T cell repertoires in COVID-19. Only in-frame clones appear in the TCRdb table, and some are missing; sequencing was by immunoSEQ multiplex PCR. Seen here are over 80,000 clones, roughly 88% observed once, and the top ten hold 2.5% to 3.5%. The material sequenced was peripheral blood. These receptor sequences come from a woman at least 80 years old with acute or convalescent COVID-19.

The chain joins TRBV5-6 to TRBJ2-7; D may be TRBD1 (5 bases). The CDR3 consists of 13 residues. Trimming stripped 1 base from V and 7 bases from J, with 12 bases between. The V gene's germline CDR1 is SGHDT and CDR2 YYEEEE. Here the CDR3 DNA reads TGTGCCAGCAGCTTGTCTCAGGGCTTGGAGCAGTACTTC. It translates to CASSLSQGLEQYF. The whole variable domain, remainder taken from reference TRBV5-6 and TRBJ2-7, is DAGVTQSPTHLIKTRGQQVTLRCSPKSGHDTVSWYQQALGQGPQFIFQYYEEEERQRGNFPDRFSGHQFPNYSSELNVNALLLGDSALYLCASSLSQGLEQYFGPGTRLTVT.

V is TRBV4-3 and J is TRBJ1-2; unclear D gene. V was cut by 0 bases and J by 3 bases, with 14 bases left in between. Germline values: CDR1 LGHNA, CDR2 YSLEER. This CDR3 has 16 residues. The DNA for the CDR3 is TGCGCCAGCAGCCAAGACAGGATCCTTTTTCACTATGGCTACACCTTC. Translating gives CASSQDRILFHYGYTF.

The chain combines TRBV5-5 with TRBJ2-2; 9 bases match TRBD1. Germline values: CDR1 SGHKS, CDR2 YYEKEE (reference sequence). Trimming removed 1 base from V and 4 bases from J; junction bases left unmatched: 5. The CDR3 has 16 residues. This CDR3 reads CASSLTGGAGTGELFF. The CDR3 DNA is TGTGCCAGCAGCTTGACAGGGGGCGCGGGCACCGGGGAGCTGTTTTTT.

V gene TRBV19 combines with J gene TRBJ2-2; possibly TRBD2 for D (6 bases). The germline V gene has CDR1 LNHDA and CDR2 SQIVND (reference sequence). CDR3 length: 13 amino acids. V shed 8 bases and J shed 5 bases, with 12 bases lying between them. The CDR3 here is CASFREWTGELFF. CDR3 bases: TGTGCCAGTTTCCGGGAGTGGACCGGGGAGCTGTTTTTT.

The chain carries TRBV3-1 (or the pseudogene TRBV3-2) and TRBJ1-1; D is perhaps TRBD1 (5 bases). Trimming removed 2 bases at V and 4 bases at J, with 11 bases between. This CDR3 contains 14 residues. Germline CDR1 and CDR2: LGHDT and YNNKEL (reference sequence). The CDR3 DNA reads TGTGCCAGCAGCCAAACAGGAAGCAGCACTGAAGCTTTCTTT. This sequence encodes CASSQTGSSTEAFF.

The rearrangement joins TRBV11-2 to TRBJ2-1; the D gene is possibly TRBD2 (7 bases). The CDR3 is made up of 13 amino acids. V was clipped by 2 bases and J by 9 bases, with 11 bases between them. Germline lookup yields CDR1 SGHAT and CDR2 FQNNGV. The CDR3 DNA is TGTGCCAGCAGCTTATACAGGGAGGGTGAGCAGTTCTTC. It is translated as CASSLYREGEQFF.

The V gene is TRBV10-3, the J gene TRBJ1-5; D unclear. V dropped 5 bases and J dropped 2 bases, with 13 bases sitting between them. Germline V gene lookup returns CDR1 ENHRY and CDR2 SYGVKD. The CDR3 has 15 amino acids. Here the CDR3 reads CAISPMAGGNQPQHF. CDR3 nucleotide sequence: TGTGCCATCAGTCCCATGGCGGGAGGCAATCAGCCCCAGCATTTT.

The CDR3 region has the DNA TGTGCCAGCAGCCCCCTCAGAGGCCTTGCTAACTATGGCTACACCTTC. It translates to CASSPLRGLANYGYTF. The V gene is TRBV7-2, the J gene TRBJ1-2; no clear D gene. This CDR3 region has 16 residues. The germline gives CDR1 SGHTA, CDR2 FQGNSA. V was cut by 5 bases and J by 0 bases, with 16 bases left in between.